The clone carrying this T cell receptor beta chain showed up just once. Its target is not known. These data come from a study of cytomegalovirus exposure and HLA in healthy donors. Donors were ostensibly healthy at sampling, although undocumented immune exposures were probable. It was with 60 Vbeta and 13 Jbeta primers that the PCR ran. Here immunoSEQ multiplex PCR was the method, and the copy in TCRdb shows in-frame clones only, minus some. In the table there are 130,000 to 150,000 clones, over 70% of which are singletons. The study's findings and limits: CMV serostatus was the only immune exposure information that was available.

The clonotype comes from a woman in her thirties or forties in good health and CMV-seropositive. Sequenced material: PBMCs.

The CDR3 is CASRYTRQDAQHF. The CDR3 coding sequence is TGTGCCAGTAGATACACCCGACAGGACGCCCAGCATTTT. The chain combines TRBV19 with TRBJ1-5; TRBD1 is a possible D gene (6 bases). Germline CDR1 is LNHDA and CDR2 is SQIVND (reference sequence). This CDR3 contains 13 residues. Trimming took off 6 bases at V and 11 bases at J, with 17 bases between the two ends.